This TCR beta chain was identified during a study of T cells in Graves' hyperthyroidism and ophthalmopathy. Per the germline V gene, CDR1 is SGHVS and CDR2 is FNYEAQ. Unmatched junction bases numbered 6, after V lost 3 bases and J lost 2 bases. This CDR3 region has 16 residues. No progression to ophthalmopathy during 18 months of follow-up defined stable disease. Patients were excluded for uncontrolled infection, other autoimmune disease, pregnancy or lactation. Points from the study as a whole: Most clonotypes that expanded in the thyroid above 0.001 also showed up in blood. Median prediction lead before ophthalmopathy onset was 6.5 months with the model.

The CDR3 regions of TCR beta were amplified from RNA transcripts. TCR CDR3 underwent first-round RT-PCR with the HTBI primer set. TCRdb itself ran the multiplex PCR reads through MiXCR, one entry per CDR3 protein. This sample yields some 300,000 distinct CDR3 sequences, of which approximately 16% are seen a single time; roughly a third belongs to the top ten. Details on this clonotype: Its matching antigen is unknown.

V usage is TRBV7-6 and J usage is TRBJ2-5, with 10 bases fitting TRBD2. Sequencing used blood. The clonotype comes from a man younger than 45 with Graves' hyperthyroidism. The CDR3 loop reads CASSFFSGRGQETQYF. The DNA for the CDR3 is TGTGCCAGCAGCTTTTTCAGCGGGAGGGGGCAAGAGACCCAGTACTTC.